This T cell receptor (beta chain) was profiled in a study of beta chain features in type 1 diabetes (dated by TCRdb to 2017 to 2018). Concerning the study at large: Mean age, gender distribution, total cell number and subset yield did not differ between patients and healthy donors. Regulatory and stem cell-like memory subsets were isolated from only 8 patients and 8 healthy donors, whereas naive and central memory subsets came from all 30 or so donors. Across all samples, around 99 million sorted cells were examined, and cell number per subset correlated strongly with RNA yield. In the study, TCRB repertoires of sorted circulating CD4+ T cell subsets from recently diagnosed type 1 diabetes patients were compared with those of matched healthy donors. Beyond this particular receptor, the publication reports: A moderate but significant shortening of TCRB CDR3 length was observed in type 1 diabetes patients in all four CD4+ subsets. PCR may preferentially amplify shorter templates, but because patient and control samples were amplified and corrected together, any resulting skew would affect both groups equally. At VDJ recombination sites, patients with type 1 diabetes made fewer insertions and deleted more nucleotides, a pattern implying thymic rearrangement abnormalities. Because small numbers of individuals were included in the HLA sub-analyses, any influence of HLA type on TCRB rearrangement was left unresolved. Because cDNA rather than genomic DNA was sequenced, highly expressing activated cells could have been over-represented, although no difference in activation and CD3 levels was found between groups. Naive, central memory and regulatory TCRB repertoires appeared to be more alike among patients than among healthy donors.

The entire amount of isolated RNA was reverse transcribed using the High Capacity cDNA Reverse Transcription Kit, so the sequenced TCRB transcripts were expressed ones. Deep immunoSEQ sequencing was performed on naive, central memory and regulatory T cell samples, with an average of roughly 3.5 million total reads per sample. After sorted cells were lysed in RLT buffer, RNA was extracted with DNase-treated RNeasy Micro or Mini kits, with the choice depending on cell number. To prevent cross-contamination, each cell subset was processed individually, whereas patient and healthy donor samples were processed jointly. The immunoSEQ multiplex PCR was used to amplify TCRB sequences from cDNA, generating 87-bp fragments that spanned the CDR3 region. Sequencing of the amplicons was done on the Illumina HiSeq platform. As for how the authors treated the data: Synthetic template baselines were used to correct PCR bias computationally, reads within Hamming distance 2 were collapsed together, and singletons that could not be merged were discarded. By aligning reads against IMGT, V, D and J genes, CDR3 length, and insertions or deletions at six rearrangement sites were assigned. Within each subset, clonotype counts were normalized to sorted cell number, after which true diversity and Gini coefficients were computed with the tcR R package. Repertoire sharing was quantified using the overlap coefficient calculated on TCRB nucleotide sequences. Here the immuneACCESS table is served through TCRdb, limited to in-frame sequences with V and J called. Missing clones are a known gap in these copies; in checked studies unresolved V genes cover under half, and the rest lacks a known reason. That table is the source of V, J and clone size, and D and trimming were worked out from the DNA. The sample table shows approximately 100,000 clones, and roughly 28% are seen once. The top ten hold more than 0.45% of the sample.

A single peripheral blood draw of around 120 mL on average was collected from each donor into heparinised tubes. Naive, central memory, regulatory and stem cell-like memory CD4+ T cells were sorted on a BD FACSAria II using a panel including CD45RO, CCR7, CD25, CD127, CD95 and CD27. All sorted populations exceeded 95% purity. Right away, PBMCs were isolated by Lymphoprep density gradient centrifugation and were stained directly, with no culture step. To minimize batch effects, samples were stained and sorted in pairs, one healthy donor with one patient per experiment. This clone was picked up a small number of times. The target of this receptor is not known. The record has no base qualities; no much larger clone is one base away. The source is a woman in her late teens or twenties with type 1 diabetes. The sample was central memory CD4+ T cells from blood.

The nucleotides are TGCGCCAGCAGCCAAAAGGCGGGAGGGCGAGATACGCAGTATTTT. This yields the protein CASSQKAGGRDTQYF. The chain couples TRBV4-3 to TRBJ2-3, with 9 bases matching TRBD2. CDR1 and CDR2, per the germline V gene, are LGHNA and YSLEER. The CDR3 holds 15 amino acids from the cysteine to the phenylalanine. CDR3 DNA only is kept here, 45 bases in frame from base 1. V has 2 bases trimmed and J has 5 bases trimmed; junction bases matching no gene number 5.